These 28 T cell receptor beta chains were all obtained from the same sample, sequenced in a study of blood T cells in healthy people across ages. Through a sample-barcoded 5' primer and a J-beta primer mix, a second PCR was run for roughly 6 to 12 cycles. A single record per CDR3 protein comes from TCRdb applying MiXCR to the 5' RACE reads. The table includes approximately 680,000 distinct CDR3 sequences, 32% detected once. Sequenced sample: blood. The receptors come from a woman aged 80 or over in good health.

V usage is TRBV10-3 and J usage is TRBJ1-5, with D unclear. Trimming pared 2 bases from V and 2 bases from J, leaving 7 bases between. Germline V lookup: CDR1 ENHRY, CDR2 SYGVKD. The CDR3 sequence is 14 residues long. CDR3: CAISESSRNQPQHF. The CDR3 DNA sequence: TGTGCCATCAGTGAGAGCAGTCGCAATCAGCCCCAGCATTTT.

On this clonotype: The junction departs from the called germline gene at one end, perhaps through a read error. The chain is built from TRBV7-2 and TRBJ2-1, with D unresolved. This CDR3 region has 14 residues. Germline V CDR1 and CDR2: SGHTA, FQGNSA. CDR3 DNA sequence: TGTGCCTGCAGCTTACTATCCGGGTACAATGAGCAGTTCTTC. Its translation is CACSLLSGYNEQFF.

The chain combines TRBV7-2 with TRBJ2-7; possible D gene TRBD2, 6 bases. With 3 bases removed from V and 7 bases from J, the gap between germline ends came to 10 bases. Germline CDR1 reads SGHTA; CDR2 reads FQGNSA. The CDR3 extends over 12 amino acids. The chain's CDR3 is CASSFRAGEQYF. In nucleotides, the CDR3 is TGTGCCAGCAGCTTTCGCGCGGGAGAGCAGTACTTC.

This clonotype was detected once. This chain uses TRBV20-1 with TRBJ2-4; 9 bases map to TRBD2. The tail of the sequence fits TRBJ2-7 better, so the J call may be wrong. The CDR3 contains 14 residues. CDR1 DFQATT and CDR2 SNEGSKA come from the germline V gene (reference sequence). The CDR3 DNA follows: TGCAGTGCTACCAGCCGCGGGAGGGCCCTCGAGCAGTACTTC. Amino acids: CSATSRGRALEQYF.

The genes are TRBV12-3 or TRBV12-4 and TRBJ2-3; D is possibly TRBD1 (5 bases). V was shortened by 8 bases and J by 4 bases, with 19 bases between the two germline ends. This CDR3 comprises 15 residues. DNA of the CDR3: TGTGCCAGCCGTGGCCAAGGGGTCGGCGCAGATACGCAGTATTTT. Protein sequence: CASRGQGVGADTQYF.

This clonotype was picked up many times. The chain uses TRBV7-9 and TRBJ2-5, with 8 positions matching TRBD1. CDR1 and CDR2 from the germline V gene are SEHNR and FQNEAQ (reference sequence). Losses at the gene ends were 7 bases for V and 2 bases for J; bases not matched to a gene: 18. This CDR3 has 18 residues. CDR3: CASTSLRGLNLLQETQYF. The CDR3 DNA is TGTGCCAGCACCTCCCTCAGGGGGCTCAACCTATTGCAAGAGACCCAGTACTTC.

The chain couples TRBV7-3 to TRBJ2-2; D gene unclear. Between the trimmed V and J ends, which lost 3 bases and 5 bases, there was a span of 7 bases. The CDR3 covers 13 residues. CDR1 and CDR2 (germline): SGHTA, FQGTGA. CDR3 DNA: TGTGCCAGCAGCTTGAGTCTGACCGGGGAGCTGTTTTTT. Its protein product is CASSLSLTGELFF.

This rearrangement joins TRBV29-1 to TRBJ2-1; no firm D call. The V gene lost 2 bases and the J gene lost 1 base, with 6 bases spanning the gap. The length of the CDR3 is 13 residues. The germline V gene has CDR1 SQVTM and CDR2 ANQGSEA. The CDR3 is CSVERRSYNEQFF. In DNA form, the CDR3 reads TGCAGCGTTGAACGGCGATCCTACAATGAGCAGTTCTTC.

Points on this clonotype: A much larger clone differs from this one at a single base, so this may be a read error. This sequence joins TRBV30 and TRBJ2-3; 7 nucleotides match TRBD1. Germline V gene sequence: CDR1 GTSNPN, CDR2 SVGIG (reference sequence). This CDR3 comprises 13 residues. The CDR3 nucleotides read TGTGCCTGGACAGGGGGAACGGCAGATACGCAGGATTTT. Its protein is CAWTGGTADTQDF.

This clonotype has only a few counts. V is TRBV6-5 and J is TRBJ2-1; 7 nucleotides align to TRBD2. J gave up 2 bases and V 8 bases, and 9 bases lay outside the gene matches. Germline assignment: CDR1 MNHEY and CDR2 SVGAGI. This CDR3 is 15 amino acids long. Here the CDR3 reads CASGRNGGTYNEQFF. CDR3 DNA sequence: TGTGCCAGCGGTCGGAACGGGGGGACCTACAATGAGCAGTTCTTC.

This clonotype was counted ten times or more. V and J are TRBV7-2 and TRBJ2-1, with 10 positions matching TRBD2. CDR1 and CDR2 from the germline V gene are SGHTA and FQGNSA. Losses at the gene ends were 6 bases for V and 4 bases for J; bases not matched to a gene: 6. The CDR3 length is 15 residues. The CDR3 spells CASRVAGGAYNEQFF. CDR3 DNA: TGTGCCAGCAGGGTAGCGGGGGGAGCTTACAATGAGCAGTTCTTC.

This clonotype turned up a few times. Given a much more abundant clone one base away, this may be a read error. The J gene is TRBJ1-2, the V gene TRBV20-1; D is unresolved. The CDR3 extends over 13 amino acids. From germline, CDR1 is DFQATT and CDR2 SNEGSKA (reference sequence). V lost 0 bases and J lost 8, with 13 bases in between. In DNA, the CDR3 is TGCAGTGCTAGAGATCCGCAGCTTGCCGGCTACACCTTC. Its translation is CSARDPQLAGYTF.

The rearrangement links TRBV6-5 to TRBJ2-7, with unresolved D. V dropped 0 bases and J dropped 1 base, with 13 bases sitting between them. The CDR3 length is 16 residues. From germline, CDR1 is MNHEY and CDR2 SVGAGI. The CDR3 here is CASSYSTVGSSYEQYF. CDR3 sequence (DNA): TGTGCCAGCAGTTACTCGACGGTCGGATCGTCCTACGAGCAGTACTTC.

This clonotype was observed a few times. This may be a read error, as it is one base from a much larger clone. The genes are TRBV7-3 and TRBJ2-5, with D uncertain. Germline V gene sequence: CDR1 SGHTA, CDR2 FQGTGA. The CDR3 spans 15 residues. CDR3 region: CAGSPEPIRQETQYF. The CDR3 DNA reads TGTGCCGGCAGCCCCGAGCCCATAAGACAAGAGACCCAGTACTTC.

This chain connects TRBV28 to TRBJ2-6; D not resolved. The CDR3 is 17 amino acids. CDR1 and CDR2 (germline): MDHEN, SYDVKM. Trimming took off 4 bases at V and 8 bases at J, with 21 bases between the two ends. This CDR3 reads CASSSTAGPSVSNVLTF. The CDR3 DNA is TGTGCCAGCAGTTCCACGGCCGGGCCTTCGGTGTCCAACGTCCTGACTTTC.

At least ten counts were recorded for this clonotype. The V gene is TRBV27, the J gene TRBJ1-1; D remains ambiguous. The germline V gene has CDR1 MNHEY and CDR2 SMNVEV (reference sequence). Trimming pared 0 bases from V and 6 bases from J, leaving 8 bases between. The CDR3 runs 13 residues. CDR3 in amino acids: CASSLSWIAEAFF. CDR3 nucleotide sequence: TGTGCCAGCAGTTTATCCTGGATCGCTGAAGCTTTCTTT.

This clonotype appeared many times. The chain uses TRBV29-1 and TRBJ2-3, with D unresolved. Trimming took 3 bases from V and 1 from J, leaving 5 bases between them. The CDR3 extends over 12 amino acids. Germline V CDR1 and CDR2: SQVTM, ANQGSEA. The CDR3 is CSVDTGTDTQYF. The CDR3 bases are TGCAGCGTTGATACGGGCACAGATACGCAGTATTTT.

The table lists this clonotype with a few counts. The chain recombines TRBV30 with TRBJ1-6; D unclear. Germline CDR1 is GTSNPN and CDR2 is SVGIG (reference sequence). V was pared by 4 bases and J by 6 bases, with 10 bases between. There are 13 residues in the CDR3. CDR3 bases: TGTGCCTGGACTAGGGAGGGTAATTCACCCCTCCACTTT. It encodes CAWTREGNSPLHF. The complete variable domain, with remaining parts taken from reference TRBV30 and TRBJ1-6, reads SQTIHQWPATLVQPVGSPLSLECTVEGTSNPNLYWYRQAAGRGLQLLFYSVGIGQISSEVPQNLSASRPQDRQFILSSKKLLLSDSGFYLCAWTREGNSPLHFGNGTRLTVT.

In its sample, this clonotype was seen many times. This chain's CDR3 is CASSETSSTQYF. In DNA, the CDR3 is TGTGCCAGCAGCGAAACTAGTAGTACGCAGTATTTT. The rearrangement links TRBV7-2 to TRBJ2-3; D is possibly TRBD2 (5 bases). Trimming took 5 bases from V and 8 from J, leaving 11 bases between them. Germline V lookup: CDR1 SGHTA, CDR2 FQGNSA. The CDR3 runs 12 residues.

The chain recombines TRBV7-2 with TRBJ2-1; maybe TRBD1 (6 bases). V was clipped by 4 bases and J by 0 bases, with 10 bases between them. CDR3 length: 15 amino acids. Per the germline V gene, CDR1 is SGHTA and CDR2 is FQGNSA. The chain's CDR3 is CASSWTDISYNEQFF. DNA of the CDR3: TGTGCCAGCAGCTGGACAGATATCTCCTACAATGAGCAGTTCTTC.

As concerns this clonotype: A read error may be the cause here, since a much bigger clone is one base away. This rearrangement joins TRBV12-3 or TRBV12-4 to TRBJ1-1; unclear D gene. CDR3 length equals 12 residues. CDR3 region: CAGSLVRAEAFF. The CDR3 region has the DNA TGTGCCGGCAGTTTAGTGAGGGCTGAAGCTTTCTTT.

Details on this clonotype: A read error may explain this, as a much larger clone is one base away. Because it lacks the conserved phenylalanine or tryptophan at the end, this CDR3 is likely a read error. V usage is TRBV20-1 and J usage is TRBJ1-6; the D gene is possibly TRBD1 (5 bases). CDR1 is DFQATT, CDR2 SNEGSKA, per germline (reference sequence). V lost 7 bases and J 6 bases, leaving 22 bases between the germline ends. The CDR3 sequence is 16 residues long. CDR3 residues: CSVKRARGRGNSPLHL. The CDR3 bases are TGCAGTGTAAAGAGGGCGCGGGGACGGGGTAATTCACCCCTCCACTTG.

The rearrangement uses TRBV6-1 and TRBJ1-4; D gene ambiguous. Trimming shortened V by 8 bases and J by 7 bases, and 17 bases separated the two germline ends. CDR1 MNHNS and CDR2 SASEGT come from the germline V gene. This CDR3 has 14 amino acids. The CDR3 sequence: CASDTKGGPEKLFF. DNA for the CDR3: TGTGCCAGCGACACCAAGGGAGGCCCTGAAAAACTGTTTTTT.

This clonotype was counted between two and nine times. One end of the junction does not line up with germline, which may come from a read error. The V and J genes are TRBV5-1 and TRBJ2-7; a weak D match, TRBD1 (5 bases). The CDR3 covers 14 residues. Germline lookup yields CDR1 SGHRS and CDR2 YFSETQ. The CDR3 protein is CAGSFNRSPYEQYF. The CDR3 region has the DNA TGCGCCGGCAGCTTTAACAGGAGTCCCTACGAGCAGTACTTC.

A few counts support this clonotype. This may be a read error, as it is one base from a much larger clone. The chain employs TRBV25-1 and TRBJ2-7; D gene ambiguous. Germline V CDR1 and CDR2: MGHDK, SYGVNS. Trimming pared 8 bases from V and 5 bases from J, leaving 16 bases between. The CDR3 runs 13 residues. The CDR3 DNA is TGTGCCAGCGGCCGCTTTGGGGTCAACGAGCAGTACTTC. It yields the protein CASGRFGVNEQYF.

This clonotype appeared many times. This chain uses TRBV6-6 with TRBJ2-7, with D maybe TRBD1 (6 bases). Germline values: CDR1 MNHNY, CDR2 SVGAGI (reference sequence). With 9 bases removed from V and 5 bases from J, the gap between germline ends came to 17 bases. The CDR3 covers 13 residues. The DNA of the CDR3 is TGTGCCAGTCACCGGGAAGGGGGTGACGAGCAGTACTTC. Protein: CASHREGGDEQYF.

The table lists this clonotype with many counts. The chain has TRBV29-1 and TRBJ2-7; 9 bases are shared with TRBD1. Germline V gene data show CDR1 as SQVTM and CDR2 as ANQGSEA. V dropped 3 bases and J dropped 5; count of bases not matched to a gene: 2. The CDR3 is 12 residues long. CDR3 sequence reads: CSVDRTGDEQYF. In DNA form, the CDR3 reads TGCAGCGTTGATCGGACAGGGGACGAGCAGTACTTC.

The CDR3 reads CATSDLGSGLAGGPTQYF. CDR3 nucleotides: TGTGCCACCAGTGATTTAGGATCTGGGCTAGCGGGGGGCCCTACGCAGTATTTT. V is TRBV24-1 and J is TRBJ2-3; 11 bases are a match to TRBD2. V dropped 1 base and J dropped 8; count of bases not matched to a gene: 13. From germline, CDR1 is KGHDR and CDR2 SFDVKD. CDR3 length: 18 amino acids.